Listed below are T cell receptor beta chains from one sample, sequenced in a study of T cells expressing NK-cell markers. After re-calling the 5' RACE reads, TCRdb lists one entry per CDR3 protein, DNA absent. This sample's table reports about 260,000 distinct CDR3 sequences. The sample comprised blood T cells: a sorted CD56 or NKG2C T cell subset, CD4+ or CD8+ T cells, or bulk PBMC T cells (not recorded which). These receptors came from a woman aged 18 to 69 in good health. Both conserved end residues are part of each CDR3.

J gene	V gene	CDR3 protein
TRBJ2-7	TRBV20-1	CSARGQTGNLYEQYF
TRBJ2-5	TRBV20-1	CSGASGGAEETQYF
TRBJ2-7	TRBV2	CASSEQGQYYEQYF
TRBJ2-1	TRBV4-2	CASSHPGDAGEQFF
TRBJ2-2	TRBV7-3	CASSSGTGNTGELFF
TRBJ2-2	TRBV6-5	CASSYSPSNTGELFF
TRBJ1-5	TRBV4-3	CASSQDLRARGNQPQHF
TRBJ2-7	TRBV6-1	CATTGSGRSYEQYF
TRBJ2-7	TRBV7-2	CASSLAENSYEQYF
TRBJ2-7	TRBV6-1	CASTAWPGGYEQYF
TRBJ1-2	TRBV12-3/TRBV12-4	CASSFSGRDGYTF
TRBJ2-7	TRBV11-2	CASSVTSSTSYEQYF